This T cell receptor beta chain comes out of a study of blood T cell repertoires in COVID-19 (TCRdb year 2020). As for the study more broadly: Samples from collaborators originated in the United States, Italy and Spain and spanned both the acute and convalescent phases of COVID-19. The prospective study material was composed of cDNA or gDNA derived from T cells, B-cell-depleted T cells, or PBMCs. The dataset comprised deeply sampled blood TCRbeta repertoires from subjects exposed to, actively infected with, or recovered from COVID-19. A freely available public database, intended as a resource for researchers studying the immune response to SARS-CoV-2, is where the repertoires were released. Samples came from the ongoing ImmuneRACE study (first 160 participants) plus 1,254 subjects from 6 global collaborators. The sample metadata nearly always contained a de-identified subject ID, COVID-19 status, age in years and sex. Where available, HLA class I and class II types were taken from metadata supplied by the sample provider and were not determined by assay-based typing. What the research found in general, with its limitations: The quantity of clinical and demographic metadata differed by source and by participant and was supplied without curation.

The CDR3 sequence holds 15 residues, the cysteine and phenylalanine included. CDR3 DNA is the only sequence kept; it has 45 bases, read in frame from the first base. Via the germline V gene, CDR1 is ENHRY and CDR2 SYGVKD. The junction shows trimming of 2 bases on V and 5 bases on J, and the gene matches do not reach 6 bases of it. A word on this clone: Its antigen is currently not known. The record has no base qualities; no much larger clone is one base away.

Participants in the prospective study were enrolled through a virtual design, were aged about 18 to 100 years, and lived in about two dozen United States geographic areas. In the prospective study, cohorts were assigned on the basis of participant-reported clinical history obtained from a screening survey and a study questionnaire. Recovered participants in ImmuneRACE Cohort 3 were defined as having two consecutive negative NP/OP PCR tests, clearance from a healthcare professional, or resolution of symptoms. In the prospective study, whole blood, serum and a nasopharyngeal or oropharyngeal swab were collected from each participant by mobile phlebotomists. Participants in the prospective study had the option to provide additional blood draws and questionnaires over an approximately 2-month period. Prospective study blood samples were shipped either frozen or at room temperature before DNA extraction.

The immunoSEQ Assay, a bias-controlled multiplex PCR, was used to amplify TCRbeta CDR3 regions from genomic DNA. Turning to the authors' computational methods: Nucleated cell counts per sample were estimated from amplification of reference gene primers within the assay. To quantify the absolute abundance of each unique TCRbeta CDR3 rearrangement, sequence reads were collapsed and filtered. For each sample, productive Simpson clonality was calculated as the square root of Simpson's diversity index over productive rearrangements. TCRdb provides this immuneACCESS table in a form limited to in-frame rearrangements. Some clones are lacking; in checked studies, under half of them reflect an unresolved V gene, and why the rest are absent is not known. That table gives V, J and clone size, and the DNA gave D and trimming. A total of about 400,000 clones appear in this sample, approximately 89% of them only once. The ten largest clones capture 1.7% of the sample.

This clonotype was obtained from a woman aged 25 to 45 who had recovered from COVID-19. The specimen sequenced was PBMCs or T cells enriched from blood (not recorded which). The rearranged segments are TRBV10-3 and TRBJ1-1, with TRBD1 identical over 9 junction bases. The CDR3 loop reads CAISEGTGGRTEAFF. The nucleotide sequence is TGTGCCATCAGTGAGGGAACAGGGGGCCGGACTGAAGCTTTCTTT.